This T cell receptor (beta chain) appears in the sequencing data of a study of beta chain features in type 1 diabetes. Every bit of the isolated RNA underwent reverse transcription, so sequencing read expressed TCRB transcripts. Libraries were prepared by immunoSEQ multiplex PCR; TCRdb keeps only in-frame clonotypes and omits some of them. This table has under 950,000 clones, roughly 16% appearing once. In its sample, this clone was seen a few times. Its antigen is as yet unknown. Study-level results: Here, the possible influence of HLA type (on TCRB rearrangement) remained unresolved. Since sequencing was performed on cDNA, cells with high TCR expression could be over-represented.

The germline CDR1 and CDR2 sequences are SQVTM and ANQGSEA. V lost 4 bases and J lost 2; bases outside the gene matches: 12. This CDR3 has 16 residues. This chain joins TRBV29-1 and TRBJ2-5, with 8 nucleotides matching TRBD2. Specimen: naive CD4+ T cells from blood. The receptor's source is a woman between 18 and 29 years old in good health. The DNA for the CDR3 is TGCAGCGTTGGCCATCGGACTAGCTGGTCACAAGAGACCCAGTACTTC. This codes for CSVGHRTSWSQETQYF.